A selection of T cell receptor beta chains follows, all from one sample in a study of T cell responses to AZD1222 COVID-19 vaccine. Sequencing used immunoSEQ multiplex PCR; TCRdb keeps in-frame clones, though not all of them. Found here are about 120,000 clones, 85% to 90% of them singletons; the top ten hold 7% to 8.5%. Material: peripheral blood, obtained on day 0 of AZD1222 vaccination. The source of these receptors is an adult in good health. The CDR3 runs from the conserved cysteine through the conserved F or W. The D gene is left open where the match is weak. Rows give clone size only sometimes, using once, few, many, or a class for an expanded clone.

TRBD2,TRBV7-9,.,TRBJ2-3,CASSSGLAQGDTQYF,TGTGCCAGCAGCTCGGGACTAGCACAAGGGGATACGCAGTATTTT
TRBD1,TRBV5-1,.,TRBJ1-2,CASSFGQGAEYGYTF,TGCGCCAGCAGCTTCGGACAGGGGGCCGAATATGGCTACACCTTC
.,TRBV9,.,TRBJ1-2,CASSVVPGRVTNYGYTF,TGTGCCAGCAGCGTAGTTCCGGGCAGGGTCACTAACTATGGCTACACCTTC
TRBD1,TRBV7-8,.,TRBJ1-4,CASRATGGTNEKLFF,TGTGCCAGCAGGGCTACAGGGGGGACTAATGAAAAACTGTTTTTT
.,TRBV18,once,TRBJ1-5,CASSPPGADQPQHF,TGTGCCAGCTCACCACCGGGGGCTGATCAGCCCCAGCATTTT
.,TRBV2,.,TRBJ2-7,CASSDAGHSYEQYF,TGTGCCAGCAGTGATGCGGGACATTCCTACGAGCAGTACTTC
.,TRBV7-9,once,TRBJ2-5,CASSLGGWGQETQYF,TGTGCCAGCAGCTTAGGGGGCTGGGGACAAGAGACCCAGTACTTC
.,TRBV2,few,TRBJ1-5,CASTGWGQPQHF,TGTGCCAGCACCGGGTGGGGCCAGCCCCAGCATTTT
.,TRBV2,.,TRBJ2-7,CASIQSEGEQYF,TGTGCCAGCATCCAGTCGGAGGGCGAGCAGTACTTC
TRBD2,TRBV3-1/TRBV3-2,.,TRBJ2-3,CASSQDIGLAGDTQYF,TGTGCCAGCAGCCAAGATATAGGACTAGCGGGAGATACGCAGTATTTT
.,TRBV5-5,.,TRBJ2-5,CASGGETQYF,TGTGCCAGCGGTGGAGAGACCCAGTACTTC
.,TRBV11-1,.,TRBJ2-6,CASSLDRAGANVLTF,TGTGCCAGCAGCTTAGACAGGGCTGGGGCCAACGTCCTGACTTTC
.,TRBV18,.,TRBJ1-1,CASSPLAGTEAFF,TGTGCCAGCTCACCACTGGCGGGGACTGAAGCTTTCTTT
.,TRBV2,.,TRBJ2-4,CASSGLAKNIQYF,TGTGCCAGCAGTGGGTTAGCCAAAAACATTCAGTACTTC
.,TRBV3-1/TRBV3-2,.,TRBJ2-6,CASSQDRTSGANVLTF,TGTGCCAGCAGCCAAGATAGGACGTCTGGGGCCAACGTCCTGACTTTC
TRBD1,TRBV5-1,few,TRBJ1-2,CASSFGYRGRDGYTF,TGCGCCAGCAGCTTTGGCTACAGGGGCCGCGATGGCTACACCTTC
.,TRBV28,.,TRBJ1-6,CASSTPGVSPLHF,TGTGCCAGCTCGACCCCTGGGGTCTCACCCCTCCACTTT
TRBD2,TRBV5-6,.,TRBJ2-7,CASSPGLAGIHEQYF,TGTGCCAGCAGCCCGGGACTAGCGGGGATCCACGAGCAGTACTTC
.,TRBV5-8,.,TRBJ1-3,CASSLRGSRNTIYF,TGTGCCAGCAGCTTGAGGGGCTCCCGGAACACCATATATTTT
.,TRBV7-2,.,TRBJ1-2,CASSLEVGDYGYTF,TGTGCCAGCAGCTTAGAGGTGGGGGACTATGGCTACACCTTC
.,TRBV2,.,TRBJ1-1,CASSDQGMNTEAFF,TGTGCCAGCAGTGATCAGGGTATGAACACTGAAGCTTTCTTT
.,TRBV1,.,TRBJ2-2,CTSSQTGTGVTGELFF,TGCACCAGCAGCCAGACCGGGACAGGGGTTACCGGGGAGCTGTTTTTT
.,TRBV29-1,.,TRBJ1-4,CSVLEFATTNEKLFF,TGCAGCGTTCTGGAATTCGCGACAACTAATGAAAAACTGTTTTTT
.,TRBV6-5,few,TRBJ1-1,CASRGAQNTEAFF,TGTGCCAGCAGGGGGGCTCAGAACACTGAAGCTTTCTTT
.,TRBV15,few,TRBJ1-2,CATSRGDGNYGYTF,TGTGCCACCAGCAGAGGGGACGGGAACTATGGCTACACCTTC
.,TRBV24-1,.,TRBJ2-1,CATSDSGRRYEQFF,TGTGCCACCAGTGATTCGGGACGCCGTTATGAGCAGTTCTTC
.,TRBV14,.,TRBJ1-2,CASSGLGAADGYTF,TGTGCCAGCAGCGGACTCGGGGCGGCGGATGGCTACACCTTC
.,TRBV29-1,.,TRBJ2-3,CSVTAGIGVQYF,TGCAGCGTTACCGCCGGGATCGGGGTTCAGTATTTT
TRBD2,TRBV4-1,few,TRBJ2-7,CASSPGLAALRAYEQYF,TGCGCCAGCAGCCCGGGGCTAGCGGCGCTCAGGGCCTACGAGCAGTACTTC
.,TRBV18,.,TRBJ1-3,CASSPPGTSGNTIYF,TGTGCCAGCTCACCTCCGGGGACCTCTGGAAACACCATATATTTT